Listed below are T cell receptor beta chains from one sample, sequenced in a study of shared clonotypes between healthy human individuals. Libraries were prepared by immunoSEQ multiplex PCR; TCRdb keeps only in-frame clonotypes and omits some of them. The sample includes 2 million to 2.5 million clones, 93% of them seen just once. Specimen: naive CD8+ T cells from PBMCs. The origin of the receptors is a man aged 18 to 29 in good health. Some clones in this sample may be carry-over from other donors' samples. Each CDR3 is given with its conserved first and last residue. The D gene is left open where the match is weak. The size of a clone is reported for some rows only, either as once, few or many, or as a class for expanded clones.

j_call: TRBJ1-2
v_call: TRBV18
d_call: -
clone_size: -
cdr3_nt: TGTGCCAGCTCTCTCCAGGGTTACTCAGACTATGGCTACACCTTC
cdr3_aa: CASSLQGYSDYGYTF

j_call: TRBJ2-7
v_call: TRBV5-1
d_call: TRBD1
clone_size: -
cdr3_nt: TGCGCCAGCAGCTTGGGTCAGGGACAGGGGGCGCGTGAGCAGTACTTC
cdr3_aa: CASSLGQGQGAREQYF

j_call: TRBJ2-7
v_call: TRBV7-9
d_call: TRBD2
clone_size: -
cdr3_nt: TGTGCCAGCAGCTTACTAGCGGGAATGTCGCCCGAGCAGTACTTC
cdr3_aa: CASSLLAGMSPEQYF

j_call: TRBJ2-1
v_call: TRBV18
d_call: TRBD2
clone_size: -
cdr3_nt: TGTGCCAGCTCACCACCGGGACTAGCGGGTATTTACAATGAGCAGTTCTTC
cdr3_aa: CASSPPGLAGIYNEQFF

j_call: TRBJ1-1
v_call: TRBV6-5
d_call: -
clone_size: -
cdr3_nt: TGTGCCAGCATCTTTCGGACGGGCGGGCCTGAAGCTTTCTTT
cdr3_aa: CASIFRTGGPEAFF

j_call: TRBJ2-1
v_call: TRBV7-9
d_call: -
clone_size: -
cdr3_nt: TGTGCCAGCAGCTTTTATTTAGGGCCTCATGAGCAGTTCTTC
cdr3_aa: CASSFYLGPHEQFF

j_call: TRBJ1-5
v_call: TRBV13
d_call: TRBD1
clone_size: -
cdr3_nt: TGTGCCAGCAGCCCTGGGACAGGGTGGAATCAGCCCCAGCATTTT
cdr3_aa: CASSPGTGWNQPQHF

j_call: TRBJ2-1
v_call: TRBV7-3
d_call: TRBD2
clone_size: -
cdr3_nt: TGTGCCAGCAGCTTAACCATCCGGGGTAGCGGGGGATACAATGAGCAGTTCTTC
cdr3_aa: CASSLTIRGSGGYNEQFF

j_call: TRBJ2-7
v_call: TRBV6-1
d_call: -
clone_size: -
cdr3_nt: TGTGCCAGCAGTGAGAGCCCTGCCTACGAGCAGTACTTC
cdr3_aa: CASSESPAYEQYF

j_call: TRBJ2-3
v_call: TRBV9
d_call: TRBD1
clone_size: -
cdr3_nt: TGTGCCAGCAGCAGGGGACAGGGTACCCCAGATACGCAGTATTTT
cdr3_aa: CASSRGQGTPDTQYF

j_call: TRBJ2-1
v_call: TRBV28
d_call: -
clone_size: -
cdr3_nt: TGTGCCAGCAGTCCAGGGAACCGTTGGTCTGAGTACAATGAGCAGTTCTTC
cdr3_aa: CASSPGNRWSEYNEQFF

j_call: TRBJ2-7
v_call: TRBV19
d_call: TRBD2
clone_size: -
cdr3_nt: TGTGCCAGTAGCCCCGGACGGCCGGGACTAGCCTACGAGCAGTACTTC
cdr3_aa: CASSPGRPGLAYEQYF

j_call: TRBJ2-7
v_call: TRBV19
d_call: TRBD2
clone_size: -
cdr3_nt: TGTGCCAGTAGGCGAACTACCGGGACTAGCGGGAGAGTCCACGAGCAGTACTTC
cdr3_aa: CASRRTTGTSGRVHEQYF

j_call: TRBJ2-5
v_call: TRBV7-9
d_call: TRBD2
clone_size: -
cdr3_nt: TGTGCCAGCAGCTTACTAGCGGGGAACCAAGAGACCCAGTACTTC
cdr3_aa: CASSLLAGNQETQYF

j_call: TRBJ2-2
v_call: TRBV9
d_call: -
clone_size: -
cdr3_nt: TGTGCCAGCAGCGTAGCGAGGCGGGGGAACACCGGGGAGCTGTTTTTT
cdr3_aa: CASSVARRGNTGELFF

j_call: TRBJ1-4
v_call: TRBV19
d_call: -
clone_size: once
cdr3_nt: TGTGCCAGTAGTATTGGGGGCGGTGAAAAACTGTTTTTT
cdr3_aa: CASSIGGGEKLFF

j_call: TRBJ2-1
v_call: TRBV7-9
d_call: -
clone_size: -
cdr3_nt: TGTGCCAGCTTAAAGGGCAATGAGCAGTTCTTC
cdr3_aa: CASLKGNEQFF

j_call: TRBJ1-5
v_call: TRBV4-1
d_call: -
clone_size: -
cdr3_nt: TGCGCCAGCAGCCAAGATCCGGAGCAGCCCCAGCATTTT
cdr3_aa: CASSQDPEQPQHF

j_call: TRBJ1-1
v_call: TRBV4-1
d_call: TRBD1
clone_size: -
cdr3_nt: TGCGCCAGCAGCGAGGGACAGCTGAACACTGAAGCTTTCTTT
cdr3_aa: CASSEGQLNTEAFF

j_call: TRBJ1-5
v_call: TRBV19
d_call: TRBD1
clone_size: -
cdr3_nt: TGTGCCAGTACTACAGGGGCTCAGCCCCAGCATTTT
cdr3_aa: CASTTGAQPQHF

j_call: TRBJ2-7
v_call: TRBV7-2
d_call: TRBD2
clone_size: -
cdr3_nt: TGTGCCAGCAGCTTAGGCGGGGGGCGGTGGTACGAGCAGTACTTC
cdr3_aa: CASSLGGGRWYEQYF

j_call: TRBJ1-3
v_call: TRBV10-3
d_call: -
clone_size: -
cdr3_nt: TGTGCCATCAGTGATTGGGGGATTTCTGGAAACACCATATATTTT
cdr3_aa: CAISDWGISGNTIYF

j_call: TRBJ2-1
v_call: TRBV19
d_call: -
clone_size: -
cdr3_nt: TGTGCCAGTGGGGCGCCCTCTTCCTACAATGAGCAGTTCTTC
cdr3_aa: CASGAPSSYNEQFF

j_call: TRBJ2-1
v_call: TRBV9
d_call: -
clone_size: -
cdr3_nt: TGTGCCAGCACCCCCGGCGGAGCCGACTACAATGAGCAGTTCTTC
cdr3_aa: CASTPGGADYNEQFF

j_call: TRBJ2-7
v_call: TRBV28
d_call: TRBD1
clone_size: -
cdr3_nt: TGTGCCAGCAGTTGGGACAGGGATAACTCCTACGAGCAGTACTTC
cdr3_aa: CASSWDRDNSYEQYF